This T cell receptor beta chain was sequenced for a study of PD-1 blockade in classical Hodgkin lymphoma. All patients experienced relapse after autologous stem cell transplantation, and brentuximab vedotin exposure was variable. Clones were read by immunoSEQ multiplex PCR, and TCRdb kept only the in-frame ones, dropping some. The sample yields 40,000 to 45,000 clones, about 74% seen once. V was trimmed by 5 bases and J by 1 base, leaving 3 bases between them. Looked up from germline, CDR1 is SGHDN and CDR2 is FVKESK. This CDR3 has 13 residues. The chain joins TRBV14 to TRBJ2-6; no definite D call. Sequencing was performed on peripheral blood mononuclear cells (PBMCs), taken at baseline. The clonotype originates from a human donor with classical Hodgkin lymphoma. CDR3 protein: CASSGSGANVLTF. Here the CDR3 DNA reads TGTGCCAGCAGCGGGTCTGGGGCCAACGTCCTGACTTTC.